Listed below are T cell receptor beta chains from one sample, sequenced in a study of blood T cells in healthy people across ages. TCRdb re-called the 5' RACE reads with MiXCR, one entry per CDR3 protein. The sample shows under 1,000,000 distinct CDR3 sequences, roughly 34% of them seen only once. The sequenced material came from blood. Receptor source: a man aged 18-30 years in good health. The CDR3 runs from the conserved cysteine through the conserved F or W. The order of the fields is J gene, V gene, CDR3 protein.

TRBJ2-1,TRBV20-1,CSAERDSTYNEQFF
TRBJ2-3,TRBV18,CASSPTDTPDTQYF
TRBJ2-2,TRBV12-3/TRBV12-4,CASGKQSYGGELFF
TRBJ2-5,TRBV7-2,CASSLIGLAVPQETQYF
TRBJ1-2,TRBV4-2,CASSQAGTGALREGYTF
TRBJ2-1,TRBV27,CASALAYGSYNEQFF
TRBJ2-5,TRBV9,CASSGGTVRPGDEQYF
TRBJ2-5,TRBV10-3,CAISEVGVGQETQYF
TRBJ2-1,TRBV2,CASSRTGGLYNEQFF
TRBJ2-1,TRBV7-9,CASSSRRAGSNTNEQFF
TRBJ1-5,TRBV4-2,CASSQEEWEASEGQPQHF
TRBJ1-2,TRBV29-1,CSVEHLGYTF
TRBJ1-4,TRBV7-2,CASSRGGREEEKLFF
TRBJ1-1,TRBV5-1,CASSPTRWDTEAFF
TRBJ2-1,TRBV5-1,CASSPASGAGGEQFF
TRBJ2-5,TRBV20-1,CSAREEVQGKQYF
TRBJ2-7,TRBV27,CASSSAGNNEQYF
TRBJ2-1,TRBV4-3,CASSQDYTSGGYEQFF
TRBJ1-1,TRBV30,CAWSQSTGGTEAFF
TRBJ2-5,TRBV12-3/TRBV12-4,CASLTGGNEQYF
TRBJ2-2,TRBV29-1,CSVEVGRNTGELFF
TRBJ2-2,TRBV9,CASSAGDSPANTGELFF
TRBJ2-1,TRBV6-2/TRBV6-3,CASSYYSRNNEQFF
TRBJ2-3,TRBV6-5,CASTTLMKSDTQYF
TRBJ1-4,TRBV4-1,CASSLPRGEGEKLFF
TRBJ1-4,TRBV7-2,CASSLQGEEEKLFF
TRBJ1-1,TRBV5-5,CASSQYTENTEAFF
TRBJ1-2,TRBV20-1,CSAPLRAGWGGYTF
TRBJ2-1,TRBV20-1,CSAMTAYNEQFF
TRBJ2-3,TRBV29-1,CSVVEGAGDTQYF
TRBJ2-3,TRBV6-1,CASRSSGGLGNTQYF
TRBJ1-2,TRBV29-1,CSVYGNMGGYTF
TRBJ2-3,TRBV2,CASSPFYAADTQYF
TRBJ1-5,TRBV7-2,CASSPLGGFSNQPQHF
TRBJ2-7,TRBV29-1,CSVADRPTYEQYF
TRBJ2-7,TRBV20-1,CSARDILAVGREQYF
.,TRBV3-1,CASSQGDAYEQYF
TRBJ2-3,TRBV5-6,CASSLYGATSTDTQYF
.,TRBV11-1,CASSDGTPVETQYF
TRBJ2-1,TRBV6-2/TRBV6-3,CASSYIRAMQFF
TRBJ1-5,TRBV6-2/TRBV6-3,CASSYSYSGLGNQPQHF
TRBJ2-3,TRBV12-3/TRBV12-4,CASSPWTGRSADTQYF
TRBJ2-7,TRBV1,CTSREGRGIMDEQYF
TRBJ2-6,TRBV29-1,CSVESSRDRGLSGANVLTF
TRBJ2-1,TRBV4-2,CASSQDGAGDNEQFF
TRBJ1-2,TRBV2,CASRGDTHYGYTF
TRBJ1-1,TRBV7-2,CASAPLWTGGTEAFF
TRBJ2-7,TRBV6-4,CASRGVGTSGRREQYF
TRBJ1-2,TRBV2,CASSAFAGGFYGYTF
TRBJ2-7,TRBV5-1,CASSLGDIGSYEQYF
.,TRBV27,CASIGMYEQYF
TRBJ2-6,TRBV11-1,CASSLDRLGSGANVLTF
TRBJ2-1,TRBV6-5,CASGIAGGNEQFF
TRBJ2-3,TRBV12-3/TRBV12-4,CASSFDGRADTQYF
TRBJ1-5,TRBV4-1,CASSQLETGNQPQHF